This TCR beta chain was obtained from a study of blood T cell repertoires in COVID-19. Study-level information: Samples taken during acute and convalescent COVID-19 were collected in the United States, Italy and Spain. PBMCs, B-cell-depleted T cells, or T cells provided the cDNA or gDNA that made up the material.

Trimming at V came to 5 bases and at J to 5 bases, leaving 8 bases not matched to a gene. This CDR3 region has 15 residues. Germline-derived CDR1 and CDR2 are SEHNR and FQNEAQ (reference sequence). In the authors' methods: Amplification from reference gene primers served as the basis for estimated nucleated cell counts. The assay was immunoSEQ multiplex PCR, and TCRdb's table has in-frame clones only and misses some. For V, J and clone size, that table is used; D and trimming come from the DNA. Among about 140,000 clones listed, 82% were seen once. The chain recombines TRBV7-9 with TRBJ2-1, with 8 nucleotides matching TRBD2. Input material: peripheral blood. The receptor was derived from a woman aged 80 or over with acute or convalescent COVID-19. The DNA of the CDR3 is TGTGCCAGCAGCCCCCCGGGACTAGTTAACAATGAGCAGTTCTTC. The encoded protein is CASSPPGLVNNEQFF.